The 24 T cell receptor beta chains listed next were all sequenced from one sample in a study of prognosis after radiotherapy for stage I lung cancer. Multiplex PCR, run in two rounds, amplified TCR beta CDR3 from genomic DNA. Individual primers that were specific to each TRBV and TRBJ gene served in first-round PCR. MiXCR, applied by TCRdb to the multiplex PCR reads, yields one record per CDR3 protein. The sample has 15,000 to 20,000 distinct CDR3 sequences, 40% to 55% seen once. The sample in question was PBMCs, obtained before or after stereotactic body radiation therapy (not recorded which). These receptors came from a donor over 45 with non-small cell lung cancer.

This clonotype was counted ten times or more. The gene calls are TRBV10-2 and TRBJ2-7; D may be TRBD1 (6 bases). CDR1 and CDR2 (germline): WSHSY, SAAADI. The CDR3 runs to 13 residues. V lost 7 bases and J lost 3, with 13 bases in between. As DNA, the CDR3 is TGCGCCAGCAACCGGGACACCAACTACGAGCAGTACTTC. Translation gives CASNRDTNYEQYF.

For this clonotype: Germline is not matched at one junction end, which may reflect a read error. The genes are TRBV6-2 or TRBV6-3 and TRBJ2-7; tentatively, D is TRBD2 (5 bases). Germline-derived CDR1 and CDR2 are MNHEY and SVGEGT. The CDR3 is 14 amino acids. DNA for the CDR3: TGTGCCAGCAGTTCCGAGGGAGTGCTCTACGAGCATTACTTC. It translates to CASSSEGVLYEHYF.

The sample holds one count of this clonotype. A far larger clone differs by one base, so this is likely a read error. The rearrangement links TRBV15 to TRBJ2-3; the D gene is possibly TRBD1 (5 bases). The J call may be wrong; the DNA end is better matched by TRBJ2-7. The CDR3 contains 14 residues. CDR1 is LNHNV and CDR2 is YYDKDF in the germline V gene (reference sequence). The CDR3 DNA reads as TGTGCCATCAGCAGAGACCTAGGGGTCTACGAGCAGTACTTC. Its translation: CAISRDLGVYEQYF.

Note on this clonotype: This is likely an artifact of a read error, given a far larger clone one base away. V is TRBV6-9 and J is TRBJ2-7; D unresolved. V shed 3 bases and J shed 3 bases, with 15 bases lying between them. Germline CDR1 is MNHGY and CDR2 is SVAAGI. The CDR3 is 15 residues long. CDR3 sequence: CASSYSYRENYEQYF. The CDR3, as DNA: TGTGCCAGCAGTTACTCGTATAGAGAAAACTACGAGCAGTACTTC.

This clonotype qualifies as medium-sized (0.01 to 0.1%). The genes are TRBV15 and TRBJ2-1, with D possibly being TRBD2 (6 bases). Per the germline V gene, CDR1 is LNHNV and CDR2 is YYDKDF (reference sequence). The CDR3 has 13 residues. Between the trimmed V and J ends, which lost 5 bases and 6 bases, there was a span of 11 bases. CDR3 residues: CATSSRRGNEQFF. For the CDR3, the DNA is TGTGCCACCAGCTCACGGAGGGGCAATGAGCAGTTCTTC.

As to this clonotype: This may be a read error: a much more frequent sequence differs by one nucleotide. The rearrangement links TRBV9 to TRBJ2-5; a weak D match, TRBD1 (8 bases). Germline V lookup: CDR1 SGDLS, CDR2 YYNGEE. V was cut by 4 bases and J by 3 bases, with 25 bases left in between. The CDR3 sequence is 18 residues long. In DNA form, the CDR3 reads TGTGCCAGCAGCTCTGGGGGGGGCAGGGGGCCTCGGGAAGAGACCCAGTACTTC. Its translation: CASSSGGGRGPREETQYF.

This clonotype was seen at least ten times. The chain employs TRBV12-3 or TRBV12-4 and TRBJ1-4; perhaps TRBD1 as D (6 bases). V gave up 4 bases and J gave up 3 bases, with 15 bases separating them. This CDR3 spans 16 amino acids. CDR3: CASSSLLGAPNEKLFF. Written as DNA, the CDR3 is TGTGCCAGCAGTTCTCTCTTGGGGGCTCCTAATGAAAAACTGTTTTTT.

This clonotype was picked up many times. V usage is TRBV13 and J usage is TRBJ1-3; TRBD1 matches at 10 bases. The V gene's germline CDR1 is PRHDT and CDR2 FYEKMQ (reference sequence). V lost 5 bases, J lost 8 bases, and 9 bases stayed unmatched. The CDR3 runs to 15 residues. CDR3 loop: CASSKTGGLGDTIYF. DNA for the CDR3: TGTGCCAGCAGCAAGACAGGGGGCCTAGGGGACACCATATATTTT.

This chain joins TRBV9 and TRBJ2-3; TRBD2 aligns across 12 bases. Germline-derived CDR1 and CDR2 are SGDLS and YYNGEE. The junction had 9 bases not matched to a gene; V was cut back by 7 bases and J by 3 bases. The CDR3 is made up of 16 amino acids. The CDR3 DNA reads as TGTGCCAGCGGAGAACTAGCGGGAGGTAGTACAGATACGCAGTATTTT. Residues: CASGELAGGSTDTQYF.

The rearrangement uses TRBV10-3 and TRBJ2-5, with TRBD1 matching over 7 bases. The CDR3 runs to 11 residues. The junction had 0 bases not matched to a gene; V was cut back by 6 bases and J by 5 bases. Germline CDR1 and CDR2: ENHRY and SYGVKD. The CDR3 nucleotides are TGTGCCATCAGGGACAGGGAGACCCAGTACTTC. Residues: CAIRDRETQYF.

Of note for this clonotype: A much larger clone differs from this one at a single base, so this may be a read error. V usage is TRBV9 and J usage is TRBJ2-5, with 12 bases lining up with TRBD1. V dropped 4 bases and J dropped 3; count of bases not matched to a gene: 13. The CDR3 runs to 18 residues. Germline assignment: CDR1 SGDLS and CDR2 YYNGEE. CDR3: CASSSGGDRGPWEETQYF. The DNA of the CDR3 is TGTGCCAGCAGCTCTGGGGGGGACAGGGGGCCTTGGGAAGAGACCCAGTACTTC. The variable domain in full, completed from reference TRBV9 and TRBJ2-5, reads DSGVTQTPKHLITATGQRVTLRCSPRSGDLSVYWYQQSLDQGLQFLIQYYNGEERAKGNILERFSAQQFPDLHSELNLSSLELGDSALYFCASSSGGDRGPWEETQYFGPGTRLLVL.

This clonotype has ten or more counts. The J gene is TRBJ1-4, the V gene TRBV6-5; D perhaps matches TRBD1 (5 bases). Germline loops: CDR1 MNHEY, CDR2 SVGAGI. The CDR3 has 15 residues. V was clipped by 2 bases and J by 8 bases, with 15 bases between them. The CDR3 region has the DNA TGTGCCAGCAGTTACCGGCCACACGAGGGGGAAAAACTGTTTTTT. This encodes CASSYRPHEGEKLFF.

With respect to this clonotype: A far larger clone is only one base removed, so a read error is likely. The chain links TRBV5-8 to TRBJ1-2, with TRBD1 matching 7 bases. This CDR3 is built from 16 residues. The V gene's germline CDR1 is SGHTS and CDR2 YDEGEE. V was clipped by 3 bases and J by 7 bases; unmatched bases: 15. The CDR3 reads CASSYLRGRLECGYTF. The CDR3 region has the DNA TGTGCCAGCAGCTACCTAAGGGGGCGCCTAGAATGTGGCTACACCTTC.

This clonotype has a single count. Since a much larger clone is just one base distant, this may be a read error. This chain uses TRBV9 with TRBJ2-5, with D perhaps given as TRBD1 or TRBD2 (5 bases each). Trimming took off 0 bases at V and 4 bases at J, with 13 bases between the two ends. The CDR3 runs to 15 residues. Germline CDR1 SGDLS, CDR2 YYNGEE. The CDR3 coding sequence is TGTGCCAGCAGCGTAGACGGGTGGGGGAGAGAGACCCAGTACTTC. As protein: CASSVDGWGRETQYF.

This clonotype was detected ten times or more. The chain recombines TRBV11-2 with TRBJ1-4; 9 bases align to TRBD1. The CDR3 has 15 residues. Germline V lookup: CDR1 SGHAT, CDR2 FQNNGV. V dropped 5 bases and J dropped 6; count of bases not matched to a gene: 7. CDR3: CASSPPGQGDEKLFF. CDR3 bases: TGTGCCAGCAGCCCACCGGGACAGGGTGATGAAAAACTGTTTTTT.

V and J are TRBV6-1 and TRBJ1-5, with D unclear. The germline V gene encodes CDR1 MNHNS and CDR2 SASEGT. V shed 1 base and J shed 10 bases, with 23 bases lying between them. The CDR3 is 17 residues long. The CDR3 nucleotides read TGTGCCAGCAGTGAAGTGGTGGGGAAGGGTACCAATCGTCCCCAGCATTTT. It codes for CASSEVVGKGTNRPQHF.

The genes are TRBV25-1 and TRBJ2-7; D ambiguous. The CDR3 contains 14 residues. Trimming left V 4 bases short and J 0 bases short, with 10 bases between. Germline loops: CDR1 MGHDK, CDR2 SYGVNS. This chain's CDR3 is CASSAPGSSYEQYF. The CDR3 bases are TGTGCCAGCAGTGCGCCAGGTTCCTCCTACGAGCAGTACTTC.

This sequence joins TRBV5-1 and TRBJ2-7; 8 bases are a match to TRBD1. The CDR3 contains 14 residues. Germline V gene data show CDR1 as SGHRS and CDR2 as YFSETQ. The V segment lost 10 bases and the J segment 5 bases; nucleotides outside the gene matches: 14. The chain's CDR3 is CAGTPGDRTDEQYF. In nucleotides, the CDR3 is TGCGCCGGCACCCCCGGGGACAGGACCGACGAGCAGTACTTC.

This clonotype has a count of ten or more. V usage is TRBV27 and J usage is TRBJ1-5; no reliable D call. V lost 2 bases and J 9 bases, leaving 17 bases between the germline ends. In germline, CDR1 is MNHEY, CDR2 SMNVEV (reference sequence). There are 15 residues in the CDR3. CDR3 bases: TGTGCCAGCAGTTTAGGGGAACGAGATTCTAGGCCCCAGCATTTT. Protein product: CASSLGERDSRPQHF.

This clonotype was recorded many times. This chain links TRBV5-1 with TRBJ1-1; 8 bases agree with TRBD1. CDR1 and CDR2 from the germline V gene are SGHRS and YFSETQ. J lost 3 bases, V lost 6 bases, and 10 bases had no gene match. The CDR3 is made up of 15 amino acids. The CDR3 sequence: CASKGQASWDTEAFF. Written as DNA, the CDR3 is TGCGCCAGCAAGGGACAGGCAAGTTGGGACACTGAAGCTTTCTTT.

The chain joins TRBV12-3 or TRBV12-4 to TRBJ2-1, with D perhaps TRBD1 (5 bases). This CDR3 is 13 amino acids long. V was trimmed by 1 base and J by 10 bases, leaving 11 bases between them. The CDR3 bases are TGTGCCAGCAGTTTAGGGGGCCTGGTGGAGCAGTTCTTC. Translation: CASSLGGLVEQFF.

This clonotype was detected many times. CDR3 DNA sequence: TGTGCCAGCAGCTCCACCGGCGGGGCTGGGGAGACCCAGTACTTC. Protein: CASSSTGGAGETQYF. V is TRBV11-2 and J is TRBJ2-5; TRBD2 is a possible D gene (6 bases). With 4 bases removed from V and 5 bases from J, the gap between germline ends came to 17 bases. The germline CDR1 and CDR2 sequences are SGHAT and FQNNGV. The CDR3 runs to 15 residues.

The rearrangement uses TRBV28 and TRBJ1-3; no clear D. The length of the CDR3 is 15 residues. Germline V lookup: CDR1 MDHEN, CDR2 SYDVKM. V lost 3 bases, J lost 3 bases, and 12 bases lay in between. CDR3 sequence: CASSFLGARGNTIYF. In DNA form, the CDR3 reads TGTGCCAGCAGTTTTTTGGGAGCGCGTGGAAACACCATATATTTT.

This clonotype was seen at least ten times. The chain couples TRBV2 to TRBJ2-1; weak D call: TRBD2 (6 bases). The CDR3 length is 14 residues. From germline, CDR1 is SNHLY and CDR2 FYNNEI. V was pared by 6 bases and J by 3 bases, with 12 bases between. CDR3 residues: CASSPTRDYNEQFF. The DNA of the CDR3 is TGTGCCAGCAGCCCGACTAGGGACTACAATGAGCAGTTCTTC.